A selection of T cell receptor beta chains follows, all from one sample in a study of T cell responses to AZD1222 COVID-19 vaccine. Some clones are missing from TCRdb's copy, which holds only in-frame ones; the method was immunoSEQ multiplex PCR. The sample records 150,000 to 200,000 clones, approximately 91% being singletons. The material was peripheral blood, obtained on day 0 of AZD1222 vaccination. Receptors originate from an adult in good health. CDR3s include the opening cysteine and the closing phenylalanine or tryptophan. A D gene is named only where the DNA matches it firmly. For some rows the clone size is stated as once, few or many, or as a class when expanded; others skip it.

clone_size,d_call,v_call,j_call,cdr3_nt,cdr3_aa
.,.,TRBV5-1,TRBJ2-1,TGCGCCAGCAGCTTGGCGACTGGGGTTTGGGATGAGCAGTTCTTC,CASSLATGVWDEQFF
.,TRBD1,TRBV6-5,TRBJ2-1,TGTGCCAGCAGCAGGGGACAGGGATTTTACAATGAGCAGTTCTTC,CASSRGQGFYNEQFF
.,.,TRBV6-1,TRBJ2-7,TGTGCCAGCAGTGAAGGCCCGGTGCAGTACTTC,CASSEGPVQYF
.,.,TRBV5-1,TRBJ1-4,TGCGCCAGCAGCCGCGACGGTTCAACTAATGAAAAACTGTTTTTT,CASSRDGSTNEKLFF
.,.,TRBV7-9,TRBJ1-5,TGTGCCAGCAGCTTATCATTCGGGGGGCGAAGCAATCAGCCCCAGCATTTT,CASSLSFGGRSNQPQHF
.,.,TRBV10-1,TRBJ1-1,TGCGCCAGCAGTGAGTTGAGGGACAACACTGAAGCTTTCTTT,CASSELRDNTEAFF
.,.,TRBV19,TRBJ1-6,TGTGCCAGTAGTCCCCGGACGGACTCCCAGGTACCCCTCCACTTT,CASSPRTDSQVPLHF
.,TRBD2,TRBV10-2,TRBJ2-1,TGCGCCAGCCTCCTAAGCGGGAGCTCGTACAATGAGCAGTTCTTC,CASLLSGSSYNEQFF
.,TRBD1,TRBV6-2/TRBV6-3,TRBJ2-7,TGTGCCAGCAGTTCCGGGACAGGGGACGGATCCTACGAGCAGTACTTC,CASSSGTGDGSYEQYF
.,TRBD1,TRBV27,TRBJ1-2,TGTGCCAGCAGTTACTCGGGACAGCGGGGCTACACCTTC,CASSYSGQRGYTF
.,.,TRBV4-2,TRBJ1-4,TGTGCCAGCAGCCAAGAGGGGGGGTCGATTGCAACTAATGAAAAACTGTTTTTT,CASSQEGGSIATNEKLFF
.,TRBD2,TRBV18,TRBJ2-3,TGTGCCAGCTCACCCATTACGGGAGGGGCAGATACGCAGTATTTT,CASSPITGGADTQYF
.,.,TRBV28,TRBJ2-7,TGTGCCAGCAGTGAAGACAGGCAGCCCTACGAGCAGTACTTC,CASSEDRQPYEQYF
.,.,TRBV5-1,TRBJ2-1,TGCGCCAGCAGCTTGGTGGGGACTGAGTTCAATGAGCAGTTCTTC,CASSLVGTEFNEQFF
.,.,TRBV5-5,TRBJ1-6,TGTGCCAGCAGCCCTCCTATTGTGGTCTCACCCCTCCACTTT,CASSPPIVVSPLHF
.,TRBD1,TRBV4-2,TRBJ1-5,TGTGCCAGCAGCCAAGGCGACGGGACAGACAATCAGCCCCAGCATTTT,CASSQGDGTDNQPQHF
.,.,TRBV5-6,TRBJ2-1,TGTGCCAGCAGCTTCACTAGTAGGTCCGAATATGAGCAGTTCTTC,CASSFTSRSEYEQFF
.,TRBD1,TRBV7-3,TRBJ2-3,TGTGCCAGCAGCTTAGTGGGACAGCTCACAGATACGCAGTATTTT,CASSLVGQLTDTQYF
once,TRBD1,TRBV7-9,TRBJ1-1,TGTGCCAGCAGCTTCAAAGGGGGCCAGGAGGCTTTCTTT,CASSFKGGQEAFF
.,.,TRBV15,TRBJ2-2,TGTGCCACCAGCAGGGGTACGAACACCGGGGAGCTGTTTTTT,CATSRGTNTGELFF
.,.,TRBV11-3,TRBJ2-2,TGTGCCAGCAGCTCCAGACCCACCAGCGGGGAGCTGTTTTTT,CASSSRPTSGELFF
.,.,TRBV7-3,TRBJ2-1,TGTGCCAGCAGCTTAACTCCATCTACGGGACGCTACAATGAGCAGTTCTTC,CASSLTPSTGRYNEQFF
few,TRBD1,TRBV7-2,TRBJ2-2,TGTGCCAGGGGGACAGGGATGGCCTCCGGGGAGCTGTTTTTT,CARGTGMASGELFF
.,.,TRBV6-5,TRBJ2-7,TGTGCCAGCAGGGGGGGCCCCTACGAGCAGTACTTC,CASRGGPYEQYF
.,.,TRBV27,TRBJ2-3,TGTGCCAGCAGTTTTGGGGGGGCCGCGTTGGGGGATACGCAGTATTTT,CASSFGGAALGDTQYF
.,.,TRBV27,TRBJ1-1,TGTGCCAGTGCCGTGAGGGCATACACTGAAGCTTTCTTT,CASAVRAYTEAFF
once,TRBD1,TRBV6-6,TRBJ2-1,TGTGCCAGCAGCTACAGGGGACACTACTACAATGAGCAGTTCTTC,CASSYRGHYYNEQFF
.,.,TRBV28,TRBJ2-7,TGTGCCAGCAGTCTCAAGACCGAGCAGTACTTC,CASSLKTEQYF
.,.,TRBV11-2,TRBJ2-1,TGTGCCAGCAGCTTAGTGAGTCTGAGGGAGGAGGAGCAGTTCTTC,CASSLVSLREEEQFF
once,.,TRBV2,TRBJ2-7,TGTGCCAGCAGTGGGTCCCCACTGGTAGCGGTAAGCTACGAGCAGTACTTC,CASSGSPLVAVSYEQYF
.,TRBD2,TRBV2,TRBJ2-7,TGTGCCAGCAGTGGGACTAGCGGTACCTACGAGCAGTACTTC,CASSGTSGTYEQYF
.,.,TRBV10-3,TRBJ1-1,TGTGCCATCAGTGAGTCGATGGCGGGCACTGAAGCTTTCTTT,CAISESMAGTEAFF
.,.,TRBV15,TRBJ2-1,TGTGCCACCAGCAGCGAAAGGACGGGGGCTTACAATGAGCAGTTCTTC,CATSSERTGAYNEQFF
.,.,TRBV7-8,TRBJ2-2,TGTGCCAGCAGCTTAGCGTTGAGTAACACCGGGGAGCTGTTTTTT,CASSLALSNTGELFF
.,TRBD2,TRBV7-9,TRBJ2-1,TGTGCCAGCAGCAGTTTAGGAAGCGGGGGGCCACTCTACAATGAGCAGTTCTTC,CASSSLGSGGPLYNEQFF
.,.,TRBV7-3,TRBJ1-3,TGTGCCAGCGGGTTGCATTCTGGAAACACCATATATTTT,CASGLHSGNTIYF
.,TRBD1,TRBV28,TRBJ1-1,TGTGCCAGCAGCCCCACCGGGACAGGGAACACTGAAGCTTTCTTT,CASSPTGTGNTEAFF
.,.,TRBV28,TRBJ1-5,TGTGCCAGCACCCAGTATAGCAATCAGCCCCAGCATTTT,CASTQYSNQPQHF
once,.,TRBV4-1,TRBJ2-7,TGCGCCAGCAGCCAAGATCCGGGGCGTGGCGAGCAGTACTTC,CASSQDPGRGEQYF
.,TRBD2,TRBV9,TRBJ2-7,TGTGCCAGCAGCGCCGGACTAGCGGCCTACGAGCAGTACTTC,CASSAGLAAYEQYF
once,.,TRBV7-2,TRBJ2-7,TGTGCCAGCAGCGGCCACCGGCAGTACTTC,CASSGHRQYF
.,.,TRBV2,TRBJ2-3,TGTGCCAGCACCCGAGGACTGACGGGGCGACCGGGTACAGATACGCAGTATTTT,CASTRGLTGRPGTDTQYF
.,.,TRBV6-6,TRBJ2-7,TGTGCCAGCAGTCCCCGTGGGGGGGGGCCTTACGAGCAGTACTTC,CASSPRGGGPYEQYF
.,TRBD2,TRBV6-5,TRBJ2-5,TGTGCCAGCAGACTAGCGGGAGGGTCCCAAGAGACCCAGTACTTC,CASRLAGGSQETQYF
.,.,TRBV27,TRBJ1-1,TGTGCCAGCAGTGGACGTCTGAACACTGAAGCTTTCTTT,CASSGRLNTEAFF
.,.,TRBV21-1,TRBJ2-7,TGTGCCAGCAGCAAAAACTCCTACGAGCAGTACTTC,CASSKNSYEQYF
.,.,TRBV6-2/TRBV6-3,TRBJ2-7,TGTGCCAGCAGTCCGCAGGTTTTCGGGGAGCAGTACTTC,CASSPQVFGEQYF
.,.,TRBV28,TRBJ1-2,TGTGCCAGCAGTATAGAGCCGCGACAACCTCGTTACACCTTC,CASSIEPRQPRYTF
.,.,TRBV18,TRBJ1-1,TGTGCCAGCTCATCCAGGGGAGAGAACACTGAAGCTTTCTTT,CASSSRGENTEAFF
once,TRBD1,TRBV7-9,TRBJ1-2,TGTGCCAGCTCACCACAGGGGGTCACCTATGGCTACACCTTC,CASSPQGVTYGYTF
.,.,TRBV7-3,TRBJ2-3,TGTGCCAGCAGCTTATCGTCTAGCGCACGTATCTCTAGCACAGATACGCAGTATTTT,CASSLSSSARISSTDTQYF
.,.,TRBV7-6,TRBJ1-5,TGTGCCAGCAGCGCGGGGACCCACCCAGGACAGCCCCAGCATTTT,CASSAGTHPGQPQHF
.,.,TRBV15,TRBJ1-1,TGTGCCACCAGCAGAGATCTGGACGGTGAAGCTTTCTTT,CATSRDLDGEAFF
.,.,TRBV27,TRBJ2-7,TGTGCCAGCAGTGAGCAGGGGGGAACCTACGAGCAGTACTTC,CASSEQGGTYEQYF